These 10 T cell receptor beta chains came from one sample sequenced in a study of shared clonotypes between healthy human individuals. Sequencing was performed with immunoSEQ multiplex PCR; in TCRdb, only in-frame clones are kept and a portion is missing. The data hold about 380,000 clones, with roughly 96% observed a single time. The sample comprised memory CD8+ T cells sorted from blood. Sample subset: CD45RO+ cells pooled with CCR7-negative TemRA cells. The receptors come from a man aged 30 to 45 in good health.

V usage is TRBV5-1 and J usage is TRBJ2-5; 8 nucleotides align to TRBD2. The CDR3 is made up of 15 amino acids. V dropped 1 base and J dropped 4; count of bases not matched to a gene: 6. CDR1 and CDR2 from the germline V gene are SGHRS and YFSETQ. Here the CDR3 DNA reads TGCGCCAGCAGCTTGCCAGCGGGAGTACGAGAGACCCAGTACTTC. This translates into CASSLPAGVRETQYF.

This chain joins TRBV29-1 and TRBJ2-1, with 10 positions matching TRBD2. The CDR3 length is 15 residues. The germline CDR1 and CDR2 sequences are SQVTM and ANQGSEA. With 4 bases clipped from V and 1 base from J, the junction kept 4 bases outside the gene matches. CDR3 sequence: CSVVLTSGSYNEQFF. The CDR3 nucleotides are TGCAGCGTTGTATTGACTAGCGGGTCCTACAATGAGCAGTTCTTC.

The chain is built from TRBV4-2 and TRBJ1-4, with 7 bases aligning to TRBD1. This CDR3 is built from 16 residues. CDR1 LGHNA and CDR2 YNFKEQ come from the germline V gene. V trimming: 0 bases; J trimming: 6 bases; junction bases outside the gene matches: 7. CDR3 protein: CASSQEVSGGYEKLFF. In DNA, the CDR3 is TGTGCCAGCAGCCAAGAAGTTTCAGGGGGTTATGAAAAACTGTTTTTT.

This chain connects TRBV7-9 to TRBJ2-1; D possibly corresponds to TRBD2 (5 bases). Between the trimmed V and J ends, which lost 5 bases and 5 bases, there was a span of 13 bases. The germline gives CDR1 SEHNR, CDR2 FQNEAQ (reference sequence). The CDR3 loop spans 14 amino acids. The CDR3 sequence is CASSNRTVNNEQFF. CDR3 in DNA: TGTGCCAGCAGCAATCGGACTGTCAACAATGAGCAGTTCTTC. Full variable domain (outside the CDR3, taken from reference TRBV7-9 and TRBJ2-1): DTGVSQNPRHKITKRGQNVTFRCDPISEHNRLYWYRQTLGQGPEFLTYFQNEAQLEKSRLLSDRFSAERPKGSFSTLEIQRTEQGDSAMYLCASSNRTVNNEQFFGPGTRLTVL.

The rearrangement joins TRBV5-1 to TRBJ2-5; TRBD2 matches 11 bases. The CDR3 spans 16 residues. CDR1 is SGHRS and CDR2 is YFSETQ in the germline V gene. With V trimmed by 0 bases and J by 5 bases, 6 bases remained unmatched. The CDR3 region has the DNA TGCGCCAGCAGCTTGGCCGGGACTAGCGGCCCGGAGACCCAGTACTTC. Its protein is CASSLAGTSGPETQYF.

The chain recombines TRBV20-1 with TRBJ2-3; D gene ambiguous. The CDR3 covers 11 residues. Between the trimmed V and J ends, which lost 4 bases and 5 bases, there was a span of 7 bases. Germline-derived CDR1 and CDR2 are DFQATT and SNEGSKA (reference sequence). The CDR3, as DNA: TGCAGTGCTAAAACTGGAGATACGCAGTATTTT. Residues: CSAKTGDTQYF.

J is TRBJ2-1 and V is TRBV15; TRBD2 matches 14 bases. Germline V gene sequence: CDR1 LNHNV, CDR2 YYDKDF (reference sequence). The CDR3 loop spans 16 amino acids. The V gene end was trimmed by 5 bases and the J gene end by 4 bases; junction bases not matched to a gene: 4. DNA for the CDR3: TGTGCCACCAGCCTCGGGACTAGCGGGGGATACAATGAGCAGTTCTTC. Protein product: CATSLGTSGGYNEQFF.

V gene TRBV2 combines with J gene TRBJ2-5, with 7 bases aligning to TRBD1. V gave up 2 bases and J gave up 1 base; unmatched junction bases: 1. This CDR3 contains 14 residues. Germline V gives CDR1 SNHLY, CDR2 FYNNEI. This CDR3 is CASSETGVQETQYF. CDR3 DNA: TGTGCCAGCAGTGAAACAGGGGTCCAAGAGACCCAGTACTTC.

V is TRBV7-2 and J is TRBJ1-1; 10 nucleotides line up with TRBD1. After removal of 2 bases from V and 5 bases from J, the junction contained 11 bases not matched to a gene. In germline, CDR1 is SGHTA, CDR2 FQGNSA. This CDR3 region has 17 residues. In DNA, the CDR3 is TGTGCCAGCAGCTTACCTTTACGTTGGACAGGGGGGACTGAAGCTTTCTTT. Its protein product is CASSLPLRWTGGTEAFF.

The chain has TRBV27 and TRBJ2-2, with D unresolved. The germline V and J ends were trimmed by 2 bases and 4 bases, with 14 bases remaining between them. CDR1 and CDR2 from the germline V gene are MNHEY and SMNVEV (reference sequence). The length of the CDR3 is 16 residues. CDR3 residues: CASSLQSPSFTGELFF. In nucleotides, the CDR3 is TGTGCCAGCAGTTTACAATCCCCCTCCTTCACCGGGGAGCTGTTTTTT.